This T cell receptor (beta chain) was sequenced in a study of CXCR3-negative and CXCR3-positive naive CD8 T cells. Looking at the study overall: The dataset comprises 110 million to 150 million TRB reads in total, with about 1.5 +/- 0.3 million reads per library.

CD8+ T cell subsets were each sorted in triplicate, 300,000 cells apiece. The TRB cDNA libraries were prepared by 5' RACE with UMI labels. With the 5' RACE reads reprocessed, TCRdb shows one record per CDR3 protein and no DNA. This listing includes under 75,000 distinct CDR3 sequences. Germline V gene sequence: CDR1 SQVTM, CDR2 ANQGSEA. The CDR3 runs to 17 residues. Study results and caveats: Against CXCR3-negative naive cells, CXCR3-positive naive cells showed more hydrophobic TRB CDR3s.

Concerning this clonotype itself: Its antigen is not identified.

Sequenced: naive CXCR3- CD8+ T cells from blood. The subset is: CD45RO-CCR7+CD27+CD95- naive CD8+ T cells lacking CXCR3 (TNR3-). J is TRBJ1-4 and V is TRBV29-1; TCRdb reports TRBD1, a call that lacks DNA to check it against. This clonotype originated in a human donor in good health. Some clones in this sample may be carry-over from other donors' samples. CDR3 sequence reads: CSVGQGADEGTNEKLFF.